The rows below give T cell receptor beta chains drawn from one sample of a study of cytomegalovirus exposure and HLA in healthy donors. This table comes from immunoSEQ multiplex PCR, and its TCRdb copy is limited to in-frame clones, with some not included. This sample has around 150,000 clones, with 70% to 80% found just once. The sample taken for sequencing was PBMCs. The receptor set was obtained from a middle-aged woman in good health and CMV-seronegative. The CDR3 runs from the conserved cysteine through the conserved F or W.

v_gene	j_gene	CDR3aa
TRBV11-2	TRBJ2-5	CASSLSRGTTSLGETQYF
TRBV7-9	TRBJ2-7	CASSLAGTSGREQYF
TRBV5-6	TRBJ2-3	CASSLVGGSTDTQYF
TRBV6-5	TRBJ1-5	CASSRGTRQPQHF
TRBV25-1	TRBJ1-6	CASSDHGGVSSPLHF
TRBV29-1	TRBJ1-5	CSVRQGFDQPQHF
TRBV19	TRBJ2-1	CASSIDRDGSSYNEQFF
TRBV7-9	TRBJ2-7	CSSSSGPYEQYF
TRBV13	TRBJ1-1	CASSPRTGMNTEAFF
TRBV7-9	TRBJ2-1	CASSPRAQRETSYNEQFF
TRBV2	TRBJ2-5	CASRPGAGGYQETQYF
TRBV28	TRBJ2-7	CASSSQGNNEQYF
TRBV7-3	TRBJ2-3	CASSLESDTQYF
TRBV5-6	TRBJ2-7	CASSFRNSYEQYF
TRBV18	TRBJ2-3	CASSPPLTDTQYF
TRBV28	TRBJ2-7	CASSRRDRSRITYEQYF
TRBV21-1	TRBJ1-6	CASSSTGLIGPLHF
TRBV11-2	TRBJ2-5	CASSLARETQYF
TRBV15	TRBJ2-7	CATSRDRRGYEQYF
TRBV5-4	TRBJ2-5	CASSSHNEKETQYF
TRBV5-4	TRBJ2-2	CASSRDRGTGGELFF
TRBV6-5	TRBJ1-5	CASSRKAGDQPQHF
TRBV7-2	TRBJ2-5	CASSLDGEGAQYF
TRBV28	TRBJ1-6	CASILRGNNSPLHF
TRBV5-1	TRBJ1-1	CASSLDRGMNTEAFF
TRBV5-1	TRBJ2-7	CASSLGRDLPYEQYF
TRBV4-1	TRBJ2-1	CASSQGQGVNNEQFF
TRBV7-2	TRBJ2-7	CASSLMREVVYEQYF
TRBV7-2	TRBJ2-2	CASKPRNTGELFF
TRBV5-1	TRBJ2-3	CASSPGGSGKQDTQYF
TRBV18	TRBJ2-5	CASSPIGGQETQYF
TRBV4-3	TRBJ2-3	CASSPGAGWLDTQYF
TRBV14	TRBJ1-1	CASSQPLARKAFF
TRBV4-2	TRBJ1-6	CASSQSRQGNSPLHF
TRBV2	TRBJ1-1	CASSPRDGPRSEAFF
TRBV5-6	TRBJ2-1	CASSLIGIGIYNEQFF
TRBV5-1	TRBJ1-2	CASSPGLRNYGYTF
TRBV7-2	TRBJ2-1	CASSARTSYSEQFF
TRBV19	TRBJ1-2	CASTQSGMAPNGGYTF
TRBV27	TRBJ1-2	CASSLGGSVVGYTF
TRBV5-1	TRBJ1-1	CASSLVGRTEAFF
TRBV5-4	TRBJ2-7	CASSPGTHSSYEQYF
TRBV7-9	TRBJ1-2	CASSPGTGYGYTF
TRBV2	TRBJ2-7	CASSLTGTSGREQYF
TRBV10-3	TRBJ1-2	CAISAGQGSYGYTF
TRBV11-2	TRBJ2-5	CASSLTSGGSGYQETQYF
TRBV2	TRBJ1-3	CAGKQNSGNTIYF
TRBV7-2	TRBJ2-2	CASRPTGGANTGELFF